Listed below are T cell receptor beta chains from one sample, sequenced in a study of T cells in Graves' hyperthyroidism and ophthalmopathy. TCRdb called the multiplex PCR reads again in MiXCR, with one record for every CDR3 protein. The table records over 500,000 distinct CDR3 sequences, about 46% of them present only once. The source material was peripheral blood or thyroid tissue (not recorded which). These receptors were collected from an adult woman with Graves' disease, either hyperthyroidism or ophthalmopathy (not recorded which). Both conserved end residues are part of each CDR3. Fields, in order: V gene, D gene, J gene, clone size, CDR3 protein, CDR3 DNA. The D gene is left open where the match is weak. Clone size is shown for a subset of rows, as once, few, many or a class of expanded clone.

v_gene: TRBV7-9; d_gene: NA; j_gene: TRBJ2-7; abundance: NA; CDR3aa: CASSLTGVAGWAEQYF; CDR3nt: TGTGCCAGCAGCTTAACCGGAGTCGCGGGGTGGGCCGAGCAGTACTTC
v_gene: TRBV29-1; d_gene: NA; j_gene: TRBJ2-2; abundance: NA; CDR3aa: CSVRLGTGELFF; CDR3nt: TGCAGCGTTCGCCTAGGGACCGGGGAGCTGTTTTTT
v_gene: TRBV7-9; d_gene: NA; j_gene: TRBJ2-6; abundance: few; CDR3aa: CASSQLPGANVLTF; CDR3nt: TGTGCCAGCAGCCAACTGCCTGGGGCCAACGTCCTGACTTTC
v_gene: TRBV29-1; d_gene: TRBD2; j_gene: TRBJ2-1; abundance: NA; CDR3aa: CSVGLAIRGGEQFF; CDR3nt: TGCAGCGTTGGACTAGCTATTCGTGGTGGTGAGCAGTTCTTC
v_gene: TRBV15; d_gene: NA; j_gene: TRBJ1-1; abundance: NA; CDR3aa: CATSRERQYTEAFF; CDR3nt: TGTGCCACCAGCAGAGAACGACAGTACACTGAAGCTTTCTTT
v_gene: TRBV5-4; d_gene: TRBD1; j_gene: TRBJ1-5; abundance: once; CDR3aa: CASSWDRGGQPQHF; CDR3nt: TGTGCCAGCAGCTGGGACAGGGGAGGTCAGCCCCAGCATTTT
v_gene: TRBV20-1; d_gene: TRBD2; j_gene: TRBJ2-1; abundance: few; CDR3aa: CSAPLSGRGDEQFF; CDR3nt: TGCAGTGCCCCGTTGTCCGGGAGGGGGGATGAGCAGTTCTTC
v_gene: TRBV2; d_gene: NA; j_gene: TRBJ2-5; abundance: NA; CDR3aa: CATGSARVGSETQYF; CDR3nt: TGTGCCACGGGGTCTGCCAGGGTGGGTTCGGAGACCCAGTACTTC
v_gene: TRBV2; d_gene: NA; j_gene: TRBJ1-1; abundance: NA; CDR3aa: CASIGTQGGMNTEAFF; CDR3nt: TGTGCCAGCATAGGGACTCAGGGCGGGATGAACACTGAAGCTTTCTTT
v_gene: TRBV5-5; d_gene: TRBD1; j_gene: TRBJ2-2; abundance: few; CDR3aa: CASSLGQATNTGELFF; CDR3nt: TGTGCCAGCAGCCTCGGACAGGCTACGAACACCGGGGAGCTGTTTTTT
v_gene: TRBV5-1; d_gene: NA; j_gene: TRBJ2-7; abundance: NA; CDR3aa: CASSLYRDYEQYF; CDR3nt: TGCGCCAGCAGCTTGTACCGCGATTACGAGCAGTACTTC
v_gene: TRBV9; d_gene: TRBD1; j_gene: TRBJ2-7; abundance: NA; CDR3aa: CASSVGGQGGEQYF; CDR3nt: TGTGCCAGCAGCGTAGGGGGACAGGGGGGCGAGCAGTACTTC
v_gene: TRBV20-1; d_gene: NA; j_gene: TRBJ2-2; abundance: many; CDR3aa: CSALGSYTGELFF; CDR3nt: TGCAGTGCCCTCGGGTCCTACACCGGGGAGCTGTTTTTT
v_gene: TRBV14; d_gene: TRBD1; j_gene: TRBJ1-1; abundance: many; CDR3aa: CASSFRTGAEAFF; CDR3nt: TGTGCCAGCAGCTTTCGGACAGGGGCTGAAGCTTTCTTT
v_gene: TRBV20-1; d_gene: NA; j_gene: TRBJ2-7; abundance: NA; CDR3aa: CSARGELYEQYF; CDR3nt: TGCAGTGCCCGCGGGGAACTGTACGAGCAGTACTTC
v_gene: TRBV7-6; d_gene: NA; j_gene: TRBJ2-6; abundance: NA; CDR3aa: CASSAYDTSGANVLTF; CDR3nt: TGTGCCAGCAGCGCTTACGACACCTCTGGGGCCAACGTCCTGACTTTC
v_gene: TRBV7-9; d_gene: NA; j_gene: TRBJ1-4; abundance: NA; CDR3aa: CASSPSVEELFF; CDR3nt: TGTGCCAGCAGCCCTTCCGTCGAAGAACTGTTTTTT
v_gene: TRBV15; d_gene: NA; j_gene: TRBJ2-5; abundance: many; CDR3aa: CATSRGGGETQYF; CDR3nt: TGTGCCACCAGCAGGGGGGGTGGGGAGACCCAGTACTTC
v_gene: TRBV5-1; d_gene: NA; j_gene: TRBJ1-1; abundance: NA; CDR3aa: CASQGLAGGSGTEAFF; CDR3nt: TGCGCCAGCCAGGGACTAGCGGGAGGATCCGGCACTGAAGCTTTCTTT
v_gene: TRBV29-1; d_gene: NA; j_gene: TRBJ1-2; abundance: NA; CDR3aa: CSLDKNYGYTF; CDR3nt: TGCAGCTTGGACAAGAACTATGGCTACACCTTC
v_gene: TRBV29-1; d_gene: NA; j_gene: TRBJ1-2; abundance: NA; CDR3aa: CSLSRTVYGYTF; CDR3nt: TGCAGCTTATCCCGGACGGTGTATGGCTACACCTTC
v_gene: TRBV28; d_gene: NA; j_gene: TRBJ1-6; abundance: NA; CDR3aa: CASISPKGSPLHF; CDR3nt: TGTGCCAGCATCTCCCCAAAGGGTTCACCCCTCCACTTT
v_gene: TRBV12-3/TRBV12-4; d_gene: TRBD1; j_gene: TRBJ2-7; abundance: NA; CDR3aa: CASSPGRGQGLGEQYF; CDR3nt: TGTGCCAGCAGTCCGGGTCGGGGACAGGGTTTGGGTGAGCAGTACTTC
v_gene: TRBV10-3; d_gene: TRBD1; j_gene: TRBJ1-5; abundance: NA; CDR3aa: CAISDGTGIQPQHF; CDR3nt: TGTGCCATCAGTGACGGGACAGGGATTCAGCCCCAGCATTTT
v_gene: TRBV11-2; d_gene: NA; j_gene: TRBJ1-1; abundance: NA; CDR3aa: CASSLTPNGAGTEAFF; CDR3nt: TGTGCCAGCAGCTTAACCCCTAACGGGGCTGGTACTGAAGCTTTCTTT
v_gene: TRBV5-5; d_gene: TRBD1; j_gene: TRBJ2-5; abundance: NA; CDR3aa: CASSLGLPGGQYF; CDR3nt: TGTGCCAGCAGCTTAGGTTTGCCAGGGGGCCAGTACTTC
v_gene: TRBV4-2; d_gene: NA; j_gene: TRBJ2-2; abundance: many; CDR3aa: CASSQVETAVGELFF; CDR3nt: TGTGCCAGCAGCCAAGTAGAGACAGCGGTCGGGGAGCTGTTTTTT
v_gene: TRBV10-3; d_gene: NA; j_gene: TRBJ1-5; abundance: NA; CDR3aa: CAISDPGATQHF; CDR3nt: TGTGCCATCAGTGACCCAGGGGCCACCCAGCATTTT
v_gene: TRBV20-1; d_gene: TRBD1; j_gene: TRBJ1-2; abundance: many; CDR3aa: CSARTGGDYGYTF; CDR3nt: TGCAGTGCTAGAACAGGGGGCGACTATGGCTACACCTTC
v_gene: TRBV4-1; d_gene: NA; j_gene: TRBJ1-2; abundance: NA; CDR3aa: CASSQDPGALYGYTF; CDR3nt: TGCGCCAGCAGCCAAGATCCGGGGGCCCTCTATGGCTACACCTTC
v_gene: TRBV3-1; d_gene: NA; j_gene: TRBJ2-5; abundance: few; CDR3aa: CASSQDGWRTVQETQYF; CDR3nt: TGTGCCAGCAGCCAAGACGGATGGAGGACAGTCCAAGAGACCCAGTACTTC
v_gene: TRBV20-1; d_gene: TRBD2; j_gene: TRBJ2-7; abundance: few; CDR3aa: CSASPQGSGAGGYEQYF; CDR3nt: TGCAGTGCTAGTCCACAGGGGTCCGGAGCGGGAGGCTACGAGCAGTACTTC
v_gene: TRBV7-2; d_gene: NA; j_gene: TRBJ1-1; abundance: many; CDR3aa: CASSSDSSYAEAFF; CDR3nt: TGTGCCAGCAGCTCAGACAGCTCATACGCTGAAGCTTTCTTT
v_gene: TRBV9; d_gene: NA; j_gene: TRBJ2-2; abundance: NA; CDR3aa: CASSVATDANTGELFF; CDR3nt: TGTGCCAGCAGCGTAGCTACAGACGCGAACACCGGGGAGCTGTTTTTT
v_gene: TRBV10-3; d_gene: TRBD2; j_gene: TRBJ2-7; abundance: NA; CDR3aa: CAISGGERGLGEQYF; CDR3nt: TGTGCCATCAGTGGGGGCGAGCGGGGACTGGGGGAGCAGTACTTC
v_gene: TRBV28; d_gene: NA; j_gene: TRBJ1-5; abundance: few; CDR3aa: CASRSPGENQPQHF; CDR3nt: TGTGCCAGCAGATCCCCGGGAGAGAATCAGCCCCAGCATTTT
v_gene: TRBV29-1; d_gene: TRBD1; j_gene: TRBJ1-5; abundance: NA; CDR3aa: CSVGQGVFQPQHF; CDR3nt: TGCAGCGTAGGACAGGGTGTCTTTCAGCCCCAGCATTTT
v_gene: TRBV4-1; d_gene: NA; j_gene: TRBJ1-4; abundance: many; CDR3aa: CASSQAGKLFF; CDR3nt: TGCGCCAGCAGCCAAGCGGGAAAACTGTTTTTT
v_gene: TRBV10-3; d_gene: TRBD1; j_gene: TRBJ2-7; abundance: NA; CDR3aa: CATGTGFDEQHF; CDR3nt: TGTGCCACCGGGACAGGGTTCGACGAGCAGCACTTC
v_gene: TRBV20-1; d_gene: TRBD1; j_gene: TRBJ1-4; abundance: many; CDR3aa: CSARGVGRGDEKLFF; CDR3nt: TGCAGTGCTAGGGGGGTGGGCAGGGGGGATGAAAAACTGTTTTTT
v_gene: TRBV12-3/TRBV12-4; d_gene: NA; j_gene: TRBJ1-1; abundance: many; CDR3aa: CASSLPSGGTEAFF; CDR3nt: TGTGCCAGCAGCCTGCCCTCGGGGGGAACTGAAGCTTTCTTT